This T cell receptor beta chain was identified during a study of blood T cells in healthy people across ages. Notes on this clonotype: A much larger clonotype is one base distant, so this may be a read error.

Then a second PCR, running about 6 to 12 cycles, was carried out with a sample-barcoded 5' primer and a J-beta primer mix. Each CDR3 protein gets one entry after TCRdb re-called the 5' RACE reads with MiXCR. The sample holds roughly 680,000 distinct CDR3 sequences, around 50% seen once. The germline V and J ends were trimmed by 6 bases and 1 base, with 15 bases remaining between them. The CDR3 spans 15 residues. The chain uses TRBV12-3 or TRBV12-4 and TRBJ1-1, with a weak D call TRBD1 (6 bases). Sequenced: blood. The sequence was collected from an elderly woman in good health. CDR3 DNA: TGTGCCAGCAGATGGGGGGGCAGGGGGAACACTGAAGCTTTCTTT. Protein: CASRWGGRGNTEAFF.